This T cell receptor beta chain was sequenced for a study of T cells in localized non-small cell lung cancer. V was cut by 1 base and J by 2 bases, with 14 bases left in between. CDR3 size: 16 residues. Germline lookup yields CDR1 SGHTA and CDR2 FQGNSA. Profiling relied on immunoSEQ multiplex PCR, and the TCRdb table lists in-frame clones only, not all of them. Among 25,000 or so clones, roughly 90% were seen once, and the ten largest hold around 6.1%. The specimen was PBMCs, collected before any cancer treatment. The chain joins TRBV7-2 to TRBJ1-2, with a tentative D call TRBD1 (6 bases). The source is a man aged 40 to 70 with stage II lung adenocarcinoma. CDR3 protein: CASSLVGGQLNYGYTF. The DNA for the CDR3 is TGTGCCAGCAGCTTAGTTGGTGGACAGCTGAACTATGGCTACACCTTC.